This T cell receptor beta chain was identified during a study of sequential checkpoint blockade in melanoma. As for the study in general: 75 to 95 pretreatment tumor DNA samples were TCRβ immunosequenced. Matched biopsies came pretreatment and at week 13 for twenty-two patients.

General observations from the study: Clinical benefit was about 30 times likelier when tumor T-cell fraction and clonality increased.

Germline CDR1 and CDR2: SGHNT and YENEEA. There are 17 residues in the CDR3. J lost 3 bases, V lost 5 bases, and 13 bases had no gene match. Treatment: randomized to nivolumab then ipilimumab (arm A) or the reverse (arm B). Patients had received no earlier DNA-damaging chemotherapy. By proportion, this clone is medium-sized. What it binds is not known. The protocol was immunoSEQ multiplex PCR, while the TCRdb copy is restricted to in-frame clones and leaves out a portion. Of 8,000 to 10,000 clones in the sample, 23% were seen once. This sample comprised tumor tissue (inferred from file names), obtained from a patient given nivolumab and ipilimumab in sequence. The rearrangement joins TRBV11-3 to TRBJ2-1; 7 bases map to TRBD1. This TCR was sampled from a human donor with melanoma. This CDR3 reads CASSRLIRRGYYNEQFF. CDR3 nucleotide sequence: TGTGCCAGCAGCCGACTTATTCGCAGGGGGTACTACAATGAGCAGTTCTTC.